Sequencing of this TCR beta chain was carried out in a study of early stage breast cancer tumors (dated by TCRdb to 2016 to 2017). Turning to the overall study: Of the roughly 16 invasive breast tumors, about 13 were found to be estrogen receptor-positive, progesterone receptor-positive and HER2-negative. On average, each sample had 8 to 10-fold read coverage. Eight of the 12 ER+/PR+/HER2- tumors were invasive ductal carcinomas, while the other four were invasive lobular carcinomas. A total of 2.5 million to 3 million templates, representing 1,097,674 unique clonotypes, were detected across all samples. Results and caveats for the whole study, not just this receptor: Greater similarity was observed between blood and normal breast repertoires than between blood and tumor repertoires, and tumor was distinguished from normal in about 85% of the 16 patients when each tissue was compared with blood. Compared with adjacent normal breast tissue, tumors had roughly 2.5-fold higher T cell density and higher clonality. Analysis by tumor subtype was prevented by the small cohort size. Enriched TCRB sequences shared across patients were mostly commonly generated sequences, unlikely to play an important role in the tumor microenvironment. Chain pairing and functional markers such as CD4, CD8 and FOXP3 were missed by bulk genomic DNA sequencing of unsorted cells.

In regard to this clone: What antigen it recognizes has not been identified. No base quality information exists; no much larger clone differs at one position.

The germline V gene sets CDR1 to MNHNS and CDR2 to SASEGT. V sheds 5 bases and J sheds 7 bases, leaving 17 bases between their ends. The CDR3 runs 15 residues from the cysteine to the phenylalanine. The read is trimmed to its CDR3 DNA, 45 bases read in frame from base 1. Each sample was amplified as two independent genomic DNA replicates: approximately 0.49 ug for blood and around 1.5 ug for tumor or normal breast. Following the manufacturer's instructions, the ImmunoSeq Intro kit was used to carry out TCRB sequencing on genomic DNA. The multiplex PCR ran for 30 to 35 cycles using proprietary primers and spike-in control sequences for absolute quantification. An 87-bp fragment spanning the CDR3 and flanking V and J genes was sequenced with single-end 150-bp reads. Each lane of an Illumina MiSeq using version 3.0 chemistry carried seven multiplexed samples, with two replicates per sample. Per the source publication's procedure: The vendor's proprietary pipeline processed the raw data and merged both replicates into a single result for each sample. To define clonotypes, the study grouped productive rearrangements that shared the V-gene family, CDR3 amino acid sequence and J-gene segment. Clonality was computed as 1 minus the normalized Shannon entropy (Pielou evenness) of TCRB abundances. To estimate T cell density, the total number of templates was divided by the input cell count, which was inferred from how much DNA went in. Recon was used with default parameters to estimate total repertoire diversity and clonality. A clonotype was considered tumor-enriched if its abundance in tumor exceeded 0.1% and was at least 32-fold higher than its abundance in normal breast. TCRdb retrieved this table from immuneACCESS and kept in-frame rearrangements only. Not all clones are present; in checked studies, unresolved V genes account for under half, and no reason is known for the remainder. The D gene and trimming were derived from the DNA, and the V and J assignments and clone size from that table. In all, the sample holds 25,000 to 30,000 clones, and 55% to 75% of those were seen once. The ten biggest clones cover 33% of the sample.

The study profiled bulk TCR beta-chain repertoires in matched peripheral blood, tumor and adjacent normal breast tissue taken from over 15 patients with early-stage breast cancer. Before surgery, whole blood (about 5-10 mL) was collected into EDTA tubes and processed within 2 hours. Ficoll-Paque centrifugation in SepMate-50 tubes was used to isolate peripheral blood mononuclear cells. For storage in liquid nitrogen, PBMCs were cryopreserved as aliquots of roughly 1.8 to 4 million cells in roughly 90% FBS with around 10% DMSO. The Qiagen AllPrep DNA/RNA Mini kit was used to extract genomic DNA. This TCR was sampled from a person aged 50 to 59 with breast cancer. The V and J segments used are TRBV6-1 and TRBJ1-4; no D gene can be assigned with confidence. Sequenced: blood. The CDR3 region has the sequence CASSNVGGSSEKLFF. The DNA reads as follows: TGTGCCAGCAGTAACGTCGGTGGATCAAGTGAAAAACTGTTTTTT.